These 20 T cell receptor beta chains were sequenced from one sample in a study of tumor-infiltrating lymphocytes in primary liver carcinoma. Synthesis of TCR beta cDNA was carried out from 500 ng total RNA with a constant-region primer. Three rounds of nested multiplex PCR with slightly modified ARM-PCR produced TCR beta libraries. Each of the first two PCR rounds ran approximately 9 cycles with TRBV1-TRBV30 forward and C-beta reverse primers. TCRdb used MiXCR to reprocess the multiplex PCR reads, holding one entry per CDR3 protein. The table has about 320,000 distinct CDR3 sequences, around 50% seen once. Unsorted whole blood yielded the blood RNA, and germline DNA was also extracted. The sequenced sample was peripheral blood. These receptors all stem from a woman between 25 and 40 years old with primary liver carcinoma and hepatitis B virus infection.

The chain combines TRBV4-1 with TRBJ2-3; 10 positions agree with TRBD2. The CDR3 spans 15 residues. The J segment lost 3 bases and the V segment lost 6 bases, leaving 6 bases of the junction unmatched. Germline V gene data show CDR1 as MGHRA and CDR2 as YSYEKL. CDR3 amino acids: CASRVNSGGTDTQYF. In DNA, the CDR3 is TGCGCCAGCAGGGTCAATAGCGGGGGGACAGATACGCAGTATTTT.

On this clonotype: Compared with germline, one end of the junction differs, possibly owing to a read error. The chain uses TRBV6-2 or TRBV6-3 and TRBJ2-3; tentatively, D is TRBD1 or TRBD2 (5 bases each). Germline CDR1 is MNHEY and CDR2 is SVGEGT. This CDR3 contains 15 residues. The DNA for the CDR3 is TGTGCCAACAGTTACGGGGCAGAAAGCACAGATACGCAGTATTTT. Translated, it gives CANSYGAESTDTQYF.

Details on this clonotype: This may arise from a read error, as a much more abundant clone is one base away. The chain links TRBV5-6 to TRBJ2-7; D unclear. This CDR3 has 11 amino acids. Germline loops: CDR1 SGHDT, CDR2 YYEEEE. Here the CDR3 DNA reads TGTGCCAGCAGCGATATATACGAGCACTACTTC. It is translated as CASSDIYEHYF.

The CDR3 loop reads CASSIGDRGLVAQYF. CDR3 DNA: TGTGCCAGTAGTATAGGTGACAGGGGCCTTGTGGCCCAGTACTTC. The chain is built from TRBV19 and TRBJ2-5, with TRBD1 matching over 8 bases. With V trimmed by 1 base and J by 9 bases, 10 bases remained unmatched. CDR3 length: 15 amino acids. Germline V lookup: CDR1 LNHDA, CDR2 SQIVND (reference sequence).

This clonotype has at least ten counts. The chain links TRBV12-3 or TRBV12-4 to TRBJ1-5; no clear D gene. V lost 6 bases, J lost 7 bases, and 19 bases lay in between. The CDR3 sequence is 15 residues long. The CDR3 protein is CASSPQLGTGQPQHF. The CDR3 DNA follows: TGTGCCAGCAGCCCCCAATTGGGAACCGGGCAGCCCCAGCATTTT.

Details on this clonotype: The conserved phenylalanine or tryptophan is not found at the CDR3 terminus, so this likely reflects a read error. The V gene is TRBV11-2, the J gene TRBJ2-7, with 9 nucleotides matching TRBD1. The germline V gene has CDR1 SGHAT and CDR2 FQNNGV. The length of the CDR3 is 14 residues. V lost 5 bases to trimming and J lost 7 bases; unmatched junction nucleotides: 9. The CDR3 nucleotides read TGTGCCAGCAGCCCGATGGACAGGGGCGAAGAGCAGTACTTA. This encodes CASSPMDRGEEQYL.

The sample holds many counts of this clonotype. The chain couples TRBV6-6 to TRBJ2-7; TRBD2 matches 9 bases. Germline loops: CDR1 MNHNY, CDR2 SVGAGI (reference sequence). Losses at the gene ends were 6 bases for V and 1 base for J; bases not matched to a gene: 7. The length of the CDR3 is 15 residues. In DNA form, the CDR3 reads TGTGCCAGCAGGGCGGGAGGGCCTGGTTCCTACGAGCAGTACTTC. Translated: CASRAGGPGSYEQYF.

Concerning this clonotype: At one of its ends the junction is not consistent with the germline gene, which may arise from a read error. The chain links TRBV29-1 to TRBJ2-1, with TRBD1 matching over 9 bases. Germline V CDR1 and CDR2: SQVTM, ANQGSEA. The CDR3 runs to 12 residues. CDR3 loop: CSVGWTGVEQFF. CDR3 sequence (DNA): TGCAGCGTTGGGTGGACAGGGGTTGAGCAGTTCTTT.

This clonotype was picked up one time. A much larger clonotype is one base distant, so this may be a read error. The gene calls are TRBV4-1 and TRBJ2-5; possibly TRBD2 for D (7 bases). The CDR3 has 15 amino acids. Germline V gene data show CDR1 as MGHRA and CDR2 as YSYEKL. This CDR3 reads CPSSPTSGGRETQYF. CDR3 nucleotide sequence: TGCCCCAGCAGTCCTACCTCGGGGGGCCGAGAGACCCAGTACTTC.

Comments on this clonotype: A read error is possible here, since a much larger clone lies one base away. The rearrangement uses TRBV12-3 or TRBV12-4 and TRBJ1-4, with 7 bases aligning to TRBD1. The ends lost 7 bases at V and 7 bases at J; junction bases unmatched: 9. The CDR3 is made up of 14 amino acids. The CDR3 nucleotides are TGTGCCAGCAACGAGACAGGGAGGGGTGAAAAACTGTTTTTT. Its protein is CASNETGRGEKLFF.

The V call is TRBV29-1, the J call TRBJ2-7; D is perhaps TRBD2 (5 bases). The CDR3 has 13 residues. Germline CDR1 reads SQVTM; CDR2 reads ANQGSEA. V lost 4 bases and J 12 bases, leaving 22 bases between the germline ends. The DNA of the CDR3 is TGCAGCGTTGTACGAGCGGACTCCTACGAGTGGTACTTC. It encodes CSVVRADSYEWYF.

This clonotype was counted ten times or more. V usage is TRBV4-2 and J usage is TRBJ1-6; TRBD1 matches at 7 bases. CDR3 length equals 16 residues. J gave up 5 bases and V 1 base, and 5 bases lay outside the gene matches. CDR1 and CDR2 (germline): LGHNA, YNFKEQ. In DNA form, the CDR3 reads TGTGCCAGCAGCCAAGCCGGGACAGTAAATAATTCACCCCTCCACTTT. It translates to CASSQAGTVNNSPLHF.

This clonotype came up many times. The chain recombines TRBV12-3 or TRBV12-4 with TRBJ2-5; D is possibly TRBD2 (7 bases). The length of the CDR3 is 14 residues. Trimming removed 8 bases from V and 2 bases from J, with 15 bases in between. DNA for the CDR3: TGTGCCAGCGCCCCGGGGGGCCGACAAGAGACCCAGTACTTC. This codes for CASAPGGRQETQYF.

The genes are TRBV7-9 and TRBJ2-3; 8 bases fit TRBD2. Germline assignment: CDR1 SEHNR and CDR2 FQNEAQ (reference sequence). V shed 2 bases, J shed 6 bases, and the junction held 10 bases outside the gene matches. The CDR3 runs 16 residues. The CDR3 nucleotides read TGTGCCAGCAGCTTAACGGGGGGGCATATCAGTGATACGCAGTATTTT. It is translated as CASSLTGGHISDTQYF.

This chain connects TRBV11-1 to TRBJ2-7; D tentatively fits TRBD1 or TRBD2 (5 bases each). The CDR3 extends over 15 amino acids. Germline lookup yields CDR1 SGHAT and CDR2 FQDESV (reference sequence). The CDR3 reads CVTSPRDARFHEQYF. DNA for the CDR3: TGTGTCACCAGCCCCCGGGACGCCCGTTTCCACGAGCAGTACTTC. Full variable domain (rest looked up from reference TRBV11-1 and TRBJ2-7): EAEVAQSPRYKITEKSQAVAFWCDPISGHATLYWYRQILGQGPELLVQFQDESVVDDSQLPKDRFSAERLKGVDSTLKIQPAELGDSAMYLCVTSPRDARFHEQYFGPGTRLTVT.

This clonotype appeared once. This may be a read error, as it is one base from a much larger clone. It is likely a read error, because the conserved phenylalanine at the end of the CDR3 is missing. The V gene is TRBV12-3 or TRBV12-4, the J gene TRBJ2-7; the match to TRBD1 covers 12 bases. The CDR3 is 17 residues long. Losses at the gene ends were 5 bases for V and 3 bases for J; bases not matched to a gene: 11. The CDR3 DNA sequence: TGTGCCAGCAGTCCCACGCTCGGGACAGGGGGCGGCTACGAGCAGTACTCC. Translating it yields CASSPTLGTGGGYEQYS.

Comments on this clonotype: A much larger clone differs by one base, so this may be a read error. This chain links TRBV4-2 with TRBJ2-1, with 9 nucleotides matching TRBD2. Per germline, CDR1 LGHNA and CDR2 YNFKEQ. The CDR3 runs 18 residues. The CDR3 DNA reads TGTGCCAGCGGCCAAGTGGCGGGAGGGCCCTATCAAGACAATGAGCAGTTCTTC. Protein product: CASGQVAGGPYQDNEQFF.

On this clonotype: A much larger clone lies a single base off, so this may be a read error. This rearrangement joins TRBV6-6 to TRBJ1-2; no definite D call. The CDR3 extends over 11 amino acids. Per germline, CDR1 MNHNY and CDR2 SVGAGI (reference sequence). The CDR3 reads CACSYGYGYTF. In nucleotides, the CDR3 is TGTGCCTGCAGTTACGGGTATGGCTACACCTTC.

Comment on this clonotype: A read error may be the cause here, since a much bigger clone is one base away. J is TRBJ2-5 and V is TRBV29-1; no reliable D call. CDR1 and CDR2 (germline): SQVTM, ANQGSEA. The CDR3 has 13 residues. As DNA, the CDR3 is TGCAGCGATGAAGGGAATGCTGGAAAGACCCAGTACTTC. Translating it yields CSDEGNAGKTQYF. Using reference TRBV29-1 and TRBJ2-5 for the parts outside the CDR3, the full variable domain is SAVISQKPSRDICQRGTSLTIQCQVDSQVTMMFWYRQQPGQSLTLIATANQGSEATYESGFVIDKFPISRPNLTFSTLTVSNMSPEDSSIYLCSDEGNAGKTQYFGPGTRLLVL.

At least ten counts were recorded for this clonotype. This chain's CDR3 is CASRVAGGNSYEQYF. CDR3 nucleotide sequence: TGTGCCAGCAGGGTAGCGGGAGGGAACTCCTACGAGCAGTACTTC. The rearrangement uses TRBV6-2 or TRBV6-3 and TRBJ2-7; 11 positions match TRBD2. The CDR3 length is 15 residues. The ends lost 6 bases at V and 0 bases at J; junction bases unmatched: 4. Germline CDR1 is MNHEY and CDR2 is SVGEGT.